This TCR beta chain was observed in a study of T cells in Graves' hyperthyroidism and ophthalmopathy. Clinical symptoms, serum thyroxine and TRAb, thyroid ultrasound and orbital computed tomography were used for the diagnoses. Fresh 10 ml peripheral blood yielded PBMCs. This clonotype came up many times. Its specificity is not known. Overall study results and limits: Blood also held most thyroid clonotypes expanded beyond 0.001.

Amplified TCR beta CDR3 regions came from RNA transcripts. When the TCR CDR3 underwent first-round RT-PCR, the HTBI primer set was used. TCRdb reprocessed the multiplex PCR reads with MiXCR, giving one entry per CDR3 protein. The repertoire holds roughly 600,000 distinct CDR3 sequences, with about 14% as singletons. V was shortened by 2 bases and J by 1 base, with 12 bases between the two germline ends. This CDR3 contains 16 residues. The source material was blood. The chain carries TRBV12-3 or TRBV12-4 and TRBJ2-1; a possible D gene is TRBD2 (6 bases). The receptor was isolated from a woman aged 50 to 60 with Graves' ophthalmopathy. CDR3 in amino acids: CASSLFSGLSYNEQFF. CDR3 DNA sequence: TGTGCCAGCAGTTTATTTTCTGGACTATCCTACAATGAGCAGTTCTTC.